This T cell receptor beta chain originates from a study of cytomegalovirus exposure and HLA in healthy donors. Across the study: Early on, a data release was issued that held 80 million or so unique TCRs from HLA-typed donors. Study-wide findings and caveats: Fewer than 200 TCR beta chains were listed as cytomegalovirus-associated. Sequences of the TCR beta chain were said to predict the HLA-A and HLA-B alleles of most subjects accurately. Later work associated roughly 17,000 TCR beta sequences with HLA alleles at 0.05 false discovery rate.

The CDR3 extends over 17 amino acids. Germline V gene sequence: CDR1 SSHAT, CDR2 FNYEAQ (reference sequence). It was with 60 Vbeta and 13 Jbeta primers that the PCR ran. The protocol was immunoSEQ multiplex PCR, while the TCRdb copy is restricted to in-frame clones and leaves out a portion. The sample records approximately 240,000 clones, 82% being singletons. Comment on this clone: Its antigen remains unknown. The junction departs from the called germline gene at one end, perhaps through a read error.

The source material was PBMCs. The J gene is TRBJ2-1, the V gene TRBV7-7; the match to TRBD2 covers 12 bases. This receptor was identified in a woman in her thirties or forties in good health and CMV-seronegative. The CDR3 protein is CASSLDLTSGGRGEQFF. CDR3 nucleotide sequence: TGTGCTAGCAGCTTAGACCTGACTAGCGGGGGCCGGGGTGAGCAGTTCTTC.